Shown below are 10 T cell receptor beta chains from a single sample sequenced in a study of lymphopenia after photon versus proton radiotherapy. Data came from immunoSEQ multiplex PCR; TCRdb stores just in-frame clones and leaves some out. The sample shows some 41,000 clones, over 75% of them seen only once. The starting material was peripheral blood, obtained from a patient treated with photon-based radiotherapy. The receptors shown here come from a man aged 50-60 years with gastric cancer.

J is TRBJ2-3 and V is TRBV7-9; 15 bases align to TRBD2. J was trimmed by 0 bases and V by 5 bases; bases with no gene match: 6. This CDR3 is 18 amino acids long. Germline CDR1 and CDR2: SEHNR and FQNEAQ (reference sequence). CDR3 loop: CASSNPGLAGGSTDTQYF. The DNA of the CDR3 is TGTGCCAGCAGCAATCCGGGACTAGCGGGGGGAAGCACAGATACGCAGTATTTT.

This clone was counted a single time. One junction end disagrees with the germline gene, perhaps due to a read error. Within the sample, other DNA sequences also encode this same CDR3. The chain recombines TRBV5-1 with TRBJ2-2; possible D gene TRBD2, 5 bases. The CDR3 extends over 16 amino acids. The germline gives CDR1 SGHRS, CDR2 YFSETQ. The CDR3 reads CASSLVASLNTGELFF. DNA for the CDR3: TGCGCCAGCAGCTTGGTTGCCTCCTTGAACACCGGGGAACTGTTTTTT.

The rearrangement uses TRBV5-1 and TRBJ1-6; TRBD1 agrees at 8 bases. The germline gives CDR1 SGHRS, CDR2 YFSETQ. J gave up 10 bases and V 4 bases, and 10 bases lay outside the gene matches. There are 15 residues in the CDR3. The CDR3 reads CASSPKGQGSSPLHF. DNA of the CDR3: TGCGCCAGCAGCCCCAAAGGACAGGGTTCATCACCCCTCCACTTT.

The CDR3 is CASRRRHSTGVGNYGYTF. CDR3 nucleotide sequence: TGTGCCAGTAGACGTCGCCACTCGACAGGGGTAGGCAACTATGGCTACACCTTC. The gene calls are TRBV19 and TRBJ1-2, with 8 bases fitting TRBD1. This CDR3 comprises 18 residues. Per germline, CDR1 LNHDA and CDR2 SQIVND (reference sequence). The V gene end was trimmed by 6 bases and the J gene end by 2 bases; junction bases not matched to a gene: 17.

The chain couples TRBV11-1 to TRBJ2-3; D remains ambiguous. Germline-derived CDR1 and CDR2 are SGHAT and FQDESV (reference sequence). V shed 4 bases and J shed 5 bases, with 16 bases lying between them. CDR3 length: 15 amino acids. DNA of the CDR3: TGTGCCAGCAGCTCCCCTAAGTCGTTTATAGATACGCAGTATTTT. Protein product: CASSSPKSFIDTQYF.

The chain links TRBV7-2 to TRBJ1-3, with TRBD1 matching over 7 bases. The CDR3 length is 15 residues. The ends lost 5 bases at V and 0 bases at J; junction bases unmatched: 4. CDR1 is SGHTA, CDR2 FQGNSA, per germline. The CDR3 loop reads CASSPGQSSGNTIYF. In nucleotides, the CDR3 is TGTGCCAGCAGCCCGGGACAGAGCTCTGGAAACACCATATATTTT.

The chain recombines TRBV11-3 with TRBJ2-1; D is uncertain. The germline CDR1 and CDR2 sequences are SGHNT and YENEEA. The CDR3 is 12 amino acids. V shed 2 bases and J shed 6 bases, with 5 bases lying between them. The CDR3 DNA is TGTGCCAGCAGCTTACGCAGCAATGAGCAGTTCTTC. Amino acids: CASSLRSNEQFF.

The chain couples TRBV30 to TRBJ1-1, with 7 bases fitting TRBD1. The CDR3 length is 13 residues. V lost 1 base to trimming and J lost 5 bases; unmatched junction nucleotides: 4. Germline-derived CDR1 and CDR2 are GTSNPN and SVGIG (reference sequence). As DNA, the CDR3 is TGTGCCTGGAGTGCAATGACAGGGACTGAAGCTTTCTTT. It encodes CAWSAMTGTEAFF.

The chain's CDR3 is CASSPEGVEDTQYF. Here the CDR3 DNA reads TGTGCCAGCAGCCCAGAGGGAGTGGAGGATACGCAGTATTTT. This chain links TRBV7-9 with TRBJ2-3; D may be TRBD2 (5 bases). Germline V gene sequence: CDR1 SEHNR, CDR2 FQNEAQ (reference sequence). V dropped 5 bases and J dropped 6 bases, with 15 bases sitting between them. The CDR3 length is 14 residues.

The rearrangement uses TRBV5-1 and TRBJ1-4; D not resolved. This CDR3 spans 15 amino acids. CDR1 SGHRS and CDR2 YFSETQ come from the germline V gene. V was clipped by 5 bases and J by 2 bases, with 13 bases between them. The CDR3 here is CASSRARSTNEKLFF. As DNA, the CDR3 is TGCGCCAGCAGTCGGGCCCGCAGTACTAATGAAAAACTGTTTTTT.